This section outlines one T cell receptor beta chain sequence together with its context. Its antigen target is currently unknown. No base quality information exists; no much larger clone differs at one position. The data are from a study of neoadjuvant anti-PD-1 for oral cavity cancer (dated by TCRdb to the early 2020s). The study in broad terms: Before undergoing curative-intent surgical resection, most patients got three to four biweekly nivolumab doses at 3 mg/kg. Patients with complete response, partial response or stable disease by RECIST 1.1 were defined as responders, whereas patients with progression were defined as non-responders. For patients who did not progress, a fourth nivolumab dose was given around day 43, followed by definitive surgical resection on days 50-56. The parent correlative cohort had 12 to 13 patients and a response rate of approximately 30%.

Study-level results and caveats: Only a few patients per response group were included in the TCR analyses, and larger cohorts for validation were called for by the authors. A higher pretreatment blood Treg/Th17 ratio correlated with both higher pretreatment blood TCRbeta clonality and lower post-treatment tumor TCRbeta clonality. After neoadjuvant nivolumab, T cell clonality (Gini index) in PBMCs was significantly higher in non-responders than in responders.

Sample time point, as interpreted from the label and publication: before neoadjuvant nivolumab. Patients had been newly diagnosed with stage II-IVA oral cavity squamous cell carcinoma, and no prior systemic or radiation treatment had been given to the patients. The cohort consisted of patients with HPV-negative, locally advanced oral cavity squamous cell carcinoma. Peripheral blood mononuclear cells were analyzed directly and were not maintained or expanded in culture. The samples were drawn from a longitudinal correlative study tied to a single-arm phase II trial testing neoadjuvant nivolumab in oral cavity squamous cell carcinoma. Genomic DNA-based TCRbeta sequencing was performed on subject-matched pre- and post-treatment PBMCs and tumors from three responders and three non-responders. Peripheral blood mononuclear cells were drawn once before nivolumab treatment and a second time after treatment, when surgery took place. Genomic DNA was isolated from PBMCs using the Maxwell RSC DNA from Cells kit.

The junction shows trimming of 6 bases on V and 0 bases on J, and the gene matches do not reach 2 bases of it. CDR1 and CDR2, looked up from the germline V gene (reference sequence), are GTSNPN and SVGIG. The CDR3 runs 13 residues from the cysteine to the phenylalanine. Only the CDR3 region is kept as DNA, spanning 39 bases read in frame from base 1. For deep sequencing, each PBMC sample was run in six replicates, with libraries mostly built from around 500 ng of input genomic DNA. TCRbeta libraries were prepared with the immunoSEQ hsTCRbeta kit according to the manufacturer's instructions. An Illumina NovaSeq 6000 S4 flow cell was used to sequence the final libraries, which had first been combined to 3 nM. The paper's data handling went like this. The immunoSEQ Analyzer was used for raw data preprocessing and quality control. The analysis was limited to productive rearrangements, and each clonotype was defined by a unique CDR3 amino acid sequence. Repertoire clonality was estimated as the Gini-Simpson index, which was computed with the R package tcR. Student's t test was used to compare Gini indices, and Pearson correlation was used to assess associations with tumor size change. TCRdb holds this immuneACCESS table with in-frame rearrangements only. Some clones are missing; in checked studies, unresolved V genes explain under half, and the rest has no known cause. V, J and clone size derive from that table, while D and trimming were established from the DNA sequence. Present in this sample are about 14,000 clones, roughly 65% of which were seen just once. Roughly 2.2% of the sample goes to the ten largest clones.

The material sequenced was PBMCs, taken before nivolumab (anti-PD-1) treatment. This TCR was sampled from a person aged 35 to 85 with oral cavity squamous cell carcinoma. The sequence links TRBV30 to TRBJ2-3; a stretch of 8 junction bases matches TRBD2. Read as DNA, the sequence is TGTGCCTGTTCTAGCGGGAGCACAGATACGCAGTATTTT. The resulting protein is CACSSGSTDTQYF.